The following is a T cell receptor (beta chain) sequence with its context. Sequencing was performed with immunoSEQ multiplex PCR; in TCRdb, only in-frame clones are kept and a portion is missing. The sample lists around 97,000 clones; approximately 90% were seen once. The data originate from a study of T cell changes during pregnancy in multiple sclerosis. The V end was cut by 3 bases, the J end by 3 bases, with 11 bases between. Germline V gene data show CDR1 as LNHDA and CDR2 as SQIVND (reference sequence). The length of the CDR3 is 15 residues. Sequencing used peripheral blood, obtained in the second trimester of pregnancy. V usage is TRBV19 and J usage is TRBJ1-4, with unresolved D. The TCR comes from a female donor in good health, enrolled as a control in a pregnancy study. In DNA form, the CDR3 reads TGTGCCAGTAGTATCGCGGCGGCCCCTAATGAAAAACTGTTTTTT. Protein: CASSIAAAPNEKLFF. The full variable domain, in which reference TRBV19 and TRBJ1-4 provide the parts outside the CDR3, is DGGITQSPKYLFRKEGQNVTLSCEQNLNHDAMYWYRQDPGQGLRLIYYSQIVNDFQKGDIAEGYSVSREKKESFPLTVTSAQKNPTAFYLCASSIAAAPNEKLFFGSGTQLSVL.